These 20 T cell receptor beta chains share one sample of origin, sequenced in a study of T-cell reconstitution after alpha-beta-depleted transplantation in children. It was with unique molecular identifiers that the TCRbeta library was prepared. From the PCR reads, TCRdb called clonotypes with MiXCR, one entry per CDR3 protein. The sample lists around 200,000 distinct CDR3 sequences, roughly 15% occurring once. Sequences were derived from PBMCs, mostly from graft donor cells, sampled 360 days after TCRalphabeta/CD19-depleted stem cell transplant. These receptors came from a male patient between 2 and 15 years old who had a stem cell transplant for acute lymphoblastic leukemia, so the T cells may come from the graft donor.

The chain carries TRBV12-3 or TRBV12-4 and TRBJ2-3, with TRBD2 matching over 10 bases. V was pared by 6 bases and J by 6 bases, with 12 bases of the junction left unmatched. CDR3 length: 16 residues. CDR3 in amino acids: CASRTFKRGGPDTQYF. The CDR3 DNA follows: TGTGCCAGCAGAACCTTTAAGCGGGGGGGCCCGGATACGCAGTATTTT.

The chain carries TRBV12-3 or TRBV12-4 and TRBJ1-2; D gene unclear. The V end lost 3 bases, the J end lost 8 bases, and 7 bases lay between the germline ends. The CDR3 extends over 11 amino acids. The CDR3 sequence is CASSFKGGYTF. The CDR3 DNA sequence: TGTGCCAGCAGTTTTAAGGGAGGCTACACCTTC.

This clonotype occurred a few times. V is TRBV6-2 or TRBV6-3 and J is TRBJ2-2, with 8 bases matching TRBD1. CDR1 and CDR2 from the germline V gene are MNHEY and SVGEGT. V trimming: 7 bases; J trimming: 6 bases; junction bases outside the gene matches: 4. This CDR3 spans 13 amino acids. DNA for the CDR3: TGTGCCAGCACCGACAGGGGCCCCGGGGAGCTGTTTTTT. Protein: CASTDRGPGELFF.

V gene TRBV20-1 combines with J gene TRBJ2-1, with D uncertain. Germline V lookup: CDR1 DFQATT, CDR2 SNEGSKA (reference sequence). The V end lost 6 bases, the J end lost 6 bases, and 12 bases lay between the germline ends. The CDR3 has 12 residues. The CDR3 DNA follows: TGCAGTGCAACTATTTCTCGCAATGAGCAGTTCTTC. Amino acid sequence: CSATISRNEQFF.

V usage is TRBV4-2 and J usage is TRBJ2-1; 10 positions match TRBD2. After removal of 4 bases from V and 8 bases from J, the junction contained 20 bases not matched to a gene. Germline V gene data show CDR1 as LGHNA and CDR2 as YNFKEQ. The CDR3 covers 19 residues. CDR3 DNA sequence: TGTGCCAGCAGCCCAATGGCCGCGACTAGCGGGCCCGGGGACCATGAGCAGTTCTTC. This gives the protein CASSPMAATSGPGDHEQFF.

In its sample, this clonotype was seen a few times. The rearrangement links TRBV15 to TRBJ2-5; either TRBD1 or TRBD2 may fit D (5 bases each). The CDR3 runs to 15 residues. Germline V CDR1 and CDR2: LNHNV, YYDKDF (reference sequence). Trimming left V 4 bases short and J 2 bases short, with 14 bases between. The CDR3 reads CATSTNRDVQETQYF. The CDR3 nucleotides read TGTGCCACCAGCACCAACCGGGACGTTCAAGAGACCCAGTACTTC.

The table lists this clonotype with a few counts. The chain joins TRBV5-1 to TRBJ2-2; tentative D call: TRBD1 (6 bases). V lost 6 bases and J lost 2, with 11 bases in between. This CDR3 spans 14 amino acids. The germline CDR1 and CDR2 sequences are SGHRS and YFSETQ. CDR3 nucleotides: TGCGCCAGCATAGCAGGGGTTAACACCGGGGAGCTGTTTTTT. This encodes CASIAGVNTGELFF.

In its sample, this clonotype was seen a few times. The V gene is TRBV5-1, the J gene TRBJ1-1, with D possibly matching TRBD1 (5 bases). The CDR3 is made up of 14 amino acids. V gave up 2 bases and J gave up 0 bases, with 8 bases separating them. Germline CDR1 is SGHRS and CDR2 is YFSETQ. The chain's CDR3 is CASSFDRMNTEAFF. For the CDR3, the DNA is TGCGCCAGCAGCTTCGACAGAATGAACACTGAAGCTTTCTTT.

This chain connects TRBV11-2 to TRBJ2-2, with 8 bases fitting TRBD1. The CDR3 contains 17 residues. Germline trimming cut 0 bases from V and 4 bases from J; bases unmatched to any gene: 7. CDR1 and CDR2 from the germline V gene are SGHAT and FQNNGV. The CDR3 sequence is CASSLEAGGPVTGELFF. The CDR3 DNA is TGTGCCAGCAGCTTAGAAGCAGGGGGCCCAGTCACCGGGGAGCTGTTTTTT. The whole variable domain, filled in from reference TRBV11-2 and TRBJ2-2, reads EAGVAQSPRYKIIEKRQSVAFWCNPISGHATLYWYQQILGQGPKLLIQFQNNGVVDDSQLPKDRFSAERLKGVDSTLKIQPAKLEDSAVYLCASSLEAGGPVTGELFFGEGSRLTVL.

This chain joins TRBV5-4 and TRBJ2-7, with 11 bases lining up with TRBD1. The trim removed 0 bases at V and 6 bases at J, leaving 5 bases unmatched. The germline gives CDR1 SGHNT, CDR2 YYREEE (reference sequence). The CDR3 spans 15 residues. As DNA, the CDR3 is TGTGCCAGCAGCTTGGCCGGGACAGGGGGGAGCGAGCAGTACTTC. It codes for CASSLAGTGGSEQYF.

The chain has TRBV20-1 and TRBJ2-7; D unresolved. Trimming cost V 4 bases and J 3 bases, with 10 bases left between them. Germline CDR1 reads DFQATT; CDR2 reads SNEGSKA (reference sequence). The CDR3 totals 12 residues. CDR3 DNA: TGCAGTGCTACGACGAATGTCTACGAGCAGTACTTC. Amino acids: CSATTNVYEQYF.

The gene calls are TRBV12-3 or TRBV12-4 and TRBJ1-1, with D uncertain. This CDR3 region has 13 residues. The germline V and J ends were trimmed by 5 bases and 2 bases, with 9 bases remaining between them. This CDR3 reads CASSQRFNTEAFF. DNA for the CDR3: TGTGCCAGCAGTCAGCGTTTTAACACTGAAGCTTTCTTT.

A few counts support this clonotype. The chain is built from TRBV4-3 and TRBJ2-5; TRBD2 matches at 7 bases. Unmatched junction bases numbered 5, after V lost 1 base and J lost 3 bases. This CDR3 contains 15 residues. CDR1 and CDR2 from the germline V gene are LGHNA and YSLEER. Here the CDR3 reads CASSQVASGKETQYF. The DNA for the CDR3 is TGCGCCAGCAGCCAAGTGGCTAGCGGAAAAGAGACCCAGTACTTC.

V usage is TRBV3-1 and J usage is TRBJ2-2, with 8 bases matching TRBD1. J gave up 5 bases and V 7 bases, and 9 bases lay outside the gene matches. CDR3 size: 15 residues. Germline V gene sequence: CDR1 LGHDT, CDR2 YNNKEL (reference sequence). CDR3 in DNA: TGTGCCAGCATAGACAGGGGTGGAGGGACCGGGGAGCTGTTTTTT. Translation: CASIDRGGGTGELFF.

This clonotype was recorded a few times. CDR3 sequence (DNA): TGCGCCAGCAGCCAAGACAGGATGGCCTCCTTCGACGAGCAGTACTTC. It yields the protein CASSQDRMASFDEQYF. V is TRBV4-3 and J is TRBJ2-7; D is ambiguous. Germline V CDR1 and CDR2: LGHNA, YSLEER. CDR3 length equals 16 residues. Trimming removed 0 bases from V and 5 bases from J, with 17 bases in between.

In its sample, this clonotype was seen many times. The V gene is TRBV4-3, the J gene TRBJ2-7; D might be TRBD2 (5 bases). The CDR3 length is 16 residues. In germline, CDR1 is LGHNA, CDR2 YSLEER. Deletions cut 0 bases from V and 2 bases from J, with 14 bases between. CDR3 sequence: CASSQDPAGLPYEQYF. The CDR3 region has the DNA TGCGCCAGCAGCCAAGACCCGGCAGGACTTCCCTACGAGCAGTACTTC.

This rearrangement joins TRBV12-3 or TRBV12-4 to TRBJ2-1, with 8 positions matching TRBD1. With V trimmed by 1 base and J by 4 bases, 9 bases remained unmatched. The CDR3 is 17 residues long. CDR3 sequence: CASSLERQGLFYNEQFF. CDR3 DNA: TGTGCCAGCAGTTTAGAGAGACAGGGGCTTTTTTACAATGAGCAGTTCTTC.

This clonotype showed up just a few times. This chain links TRBV15 with TRBJ2-4, with 7 bases that match TRBD1. The CDR3 contains 18 residues. CDR1 is LNHNV and CDR2 is YYDKDF in the germline V gene (reference sequence). The J segment lost 2 bases and the V segment lost 3 bases, leaving 13 bases of the junction unmatched. This chain's CDR3 is CATSSRREGAPPKNIQYF. The CDR3 DNA is TGTGCCACCAGCAGTCGAAGAGAGGGGGCACCCCCCAAAAACATTCAGTACTTC.

This clonotype was counted between two and nine times. This chain uses TRBV19 with TRBJ1-1, with a weak D call TRBD1 (5 bases). The germline gives CDR1 LNHDA, CDR2 SQIVND (reference sequence). The CDR3 contains 15 residues. Trimming pared 7 bases from V and 1 base from J, leaving 16 bases between. The CDR3 reads CASTSRPRGNTEAFF. Written as DNA, the CDR3 is TGTGCCAGTACTTCCCGTCCGAGGGGGAACACTGAAGCTTTCTTT. Drawing the rest from reference TRBV19 and TRBJ1-1, the complete variable domain is DGGITQSPKYLFRKEGQNVTLSCEQNLNHDAMYWYRQDPGQGLRLIYYSQIVNDFQKGDIAEGYSVSREKKESFPLTVTSAQKNPTAFYLCASTSRPRGNTEAFFGQGTRLTVV.

This clonotype was observed a handful of times. The rearrangement links TRBV12-3 or TRBV12-4 to TRBJ2-7; 7 bases agree with TRBD2. V was clipped by 5 bases and J by 6 bases; unmatched bases: 4. CDR3 size: 12 residues. The CDR3 loop reads CASSLTSAEQYF. CDR3 coding DNA: TGTGCCAGCAGTCTTACTAGCGCCGAGCAGTACTTC.